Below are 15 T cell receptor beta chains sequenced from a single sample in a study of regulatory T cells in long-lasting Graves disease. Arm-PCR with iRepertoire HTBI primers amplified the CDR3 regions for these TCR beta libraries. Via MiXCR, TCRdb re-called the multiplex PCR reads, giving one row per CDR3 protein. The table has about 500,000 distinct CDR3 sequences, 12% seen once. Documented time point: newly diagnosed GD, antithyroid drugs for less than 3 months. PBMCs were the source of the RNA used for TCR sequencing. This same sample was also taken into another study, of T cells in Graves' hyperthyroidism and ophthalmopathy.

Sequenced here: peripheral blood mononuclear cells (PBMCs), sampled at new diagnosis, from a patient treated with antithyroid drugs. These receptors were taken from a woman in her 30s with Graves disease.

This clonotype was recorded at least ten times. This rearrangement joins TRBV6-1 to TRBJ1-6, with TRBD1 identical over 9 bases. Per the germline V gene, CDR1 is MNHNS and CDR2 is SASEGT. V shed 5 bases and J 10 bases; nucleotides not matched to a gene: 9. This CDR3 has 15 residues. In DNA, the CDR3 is TGTGCCAGCAGTCCGGGACAGGGACCGCGATCACCCCTCCACTTT. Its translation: CASSPGQGPRSPLHF.

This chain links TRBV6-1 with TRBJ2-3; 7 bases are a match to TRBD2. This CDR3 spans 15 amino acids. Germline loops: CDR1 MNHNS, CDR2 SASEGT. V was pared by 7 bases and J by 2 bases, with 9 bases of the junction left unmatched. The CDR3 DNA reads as TGTGCCAGCAAGGACCGACTAGCAACCACAGATACGCAGTATTTT. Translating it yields CASKDRLATTDTQYF.

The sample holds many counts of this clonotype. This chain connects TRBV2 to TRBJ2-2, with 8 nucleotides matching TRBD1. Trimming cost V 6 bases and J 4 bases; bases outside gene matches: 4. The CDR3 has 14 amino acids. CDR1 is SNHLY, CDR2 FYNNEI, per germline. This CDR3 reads CASSGQGSTGELFF. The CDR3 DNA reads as TGTGCCAGCAGCGGACAGGGATCCACCGGGGAGCTGTTTTTT.

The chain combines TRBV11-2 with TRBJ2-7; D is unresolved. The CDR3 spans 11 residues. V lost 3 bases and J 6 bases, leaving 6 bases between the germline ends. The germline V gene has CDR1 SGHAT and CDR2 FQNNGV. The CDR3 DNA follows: TGTGCCAGCAGCTTTGAGCCCGAGCAGTACTTC. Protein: CASSFEPEQYF. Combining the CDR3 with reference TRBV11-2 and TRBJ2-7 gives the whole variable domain EAGVAQSPRYKIIEKRQSVAFWCNPISGHATLYWYQQILGQGPKLLIQFQNNGVVDDSQLPKDRFSAERLKGVDSTLKIQPAKLEDSAVYLCASSFEPEQYFGPGTRLTVT.

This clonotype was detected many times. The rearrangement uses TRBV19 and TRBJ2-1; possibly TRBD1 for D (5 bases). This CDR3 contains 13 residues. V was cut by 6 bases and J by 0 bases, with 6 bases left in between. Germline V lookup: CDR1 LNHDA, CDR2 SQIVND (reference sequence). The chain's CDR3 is CASRGVSYNEQFF. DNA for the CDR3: TGTGCCAGTAGAGGGGTCTCCTACAATGAGCAGTTCTTC.

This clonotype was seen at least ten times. The CDR3 reads CASSLSATPRGYNEQFF. In nucleotides, the CDR3 is TGTGCCAGCAGTTTATCGGCGACCCCCAGGGGTTACAATGAGCAGTTCTTC. The chain has TRBV28 and TRBJ2-1, with TRBD1 as a possible D gene (6 bases). The CDR3 loop spans 17 amino acids. Deletions cut 1 base from V and 4 bases from J, with 17 bases between. CDR1 MDHEN and CDR2 SYDVKM come from the germline V gene.

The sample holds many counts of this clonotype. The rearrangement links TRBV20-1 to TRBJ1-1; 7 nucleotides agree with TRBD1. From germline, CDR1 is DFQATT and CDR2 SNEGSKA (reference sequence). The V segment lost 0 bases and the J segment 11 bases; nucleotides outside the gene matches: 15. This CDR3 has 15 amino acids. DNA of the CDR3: TGCAGTGCTAGAGATCCTCTGGACAGGCGACGTGGGGCTTTCTTT. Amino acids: CSARDPLDRRRGAFF.

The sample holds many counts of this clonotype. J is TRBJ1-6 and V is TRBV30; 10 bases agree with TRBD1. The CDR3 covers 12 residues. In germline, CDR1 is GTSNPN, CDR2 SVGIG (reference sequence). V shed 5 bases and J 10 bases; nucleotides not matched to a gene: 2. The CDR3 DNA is TGTGCCTGGGACAGGGGGCAATCACCCCTCCACTTT. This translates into CAWDRGQSPLHF.

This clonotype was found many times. The CDR3 protein is CSANPRDRGYEQYF. The CDR3 region has the DNA TGCAGTGCTAACCCCCGGGACAGGGGATACGAGCAGTACTTC. This chain uses TRBV20-1 with TRBJ2-7; TRBD1 agrees at 10 bases. Germline CDR1 DFQATT, CDR2 SNEGSKA (reference sequence). With V trimmed by 4 bases and J by 4 bases, 7 bases remained unmatched. CDR3 size: 14 residues.

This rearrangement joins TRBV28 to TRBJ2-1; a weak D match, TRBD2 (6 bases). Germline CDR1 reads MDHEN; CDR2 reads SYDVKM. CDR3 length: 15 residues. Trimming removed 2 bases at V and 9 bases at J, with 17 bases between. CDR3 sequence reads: CASSLLVGGVVEQFF. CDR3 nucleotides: TGTGCCAGCAGTTTACTGGTGGGGGGAGTGGTTGAGCAGTTCTTC.

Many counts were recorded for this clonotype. DNA for the CDR3: TGCAGTGCTACCCGTCGACCTGGGACAGTAGCCTCGGGATCACCCCTCCACTTT. It yields the protein CSATRRPGTVASGSPLHF. The chain combines TRBV20-1 with TRBJ1-6, with 7 nucleotides matching TRBD1. Losses at the gene ends were 4 bases for V and 10 bases for J; bases not matched to a gene: 22. The CDR3 has 18 amino acids. Germline CDR1 reads DFQATT; CDR2 reads SNEGSKA (reference sequence).

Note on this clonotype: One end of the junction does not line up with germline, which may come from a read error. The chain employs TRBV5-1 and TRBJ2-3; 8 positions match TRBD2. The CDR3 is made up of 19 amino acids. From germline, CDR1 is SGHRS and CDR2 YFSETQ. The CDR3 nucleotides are TGCGCCAGCAGCTCAACATCCGGACTAGCTGGTCCTCCCACACATACGCAGTATTTT. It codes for CASSSTSGLAGPPTHTQYF.

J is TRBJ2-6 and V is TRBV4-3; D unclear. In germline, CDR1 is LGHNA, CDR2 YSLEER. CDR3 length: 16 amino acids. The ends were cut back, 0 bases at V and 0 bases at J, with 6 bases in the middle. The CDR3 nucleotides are TGCGCCAGCAGCCAAGATAGCACCTCTGGGGCCAACGTCCTGACTTTC. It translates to CASSQDSTSGANVLTF.

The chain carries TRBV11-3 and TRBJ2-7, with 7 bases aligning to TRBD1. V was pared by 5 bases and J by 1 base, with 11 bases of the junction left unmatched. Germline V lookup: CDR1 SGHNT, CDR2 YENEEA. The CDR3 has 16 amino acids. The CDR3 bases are TGTGCCAGCAGCCCCCGGGTGACAGGGTCTTCCTACGAGCAGTACTTC. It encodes CASSPRVTGSSYEQYF.

CDR3 amino acids: CASSPLARQETQYF. As DNA, the CDR3 is TGTGCCAGCTCACCATTGGCCAGACAAGAGACCCAGTACTTC. The chain is built from TRBV6-2 or TRBV6-3 and TRBJ2-5; D is undetermined. The V and J ends lost 8 bases and 2 bases respectively, with 15 bases between them. CDR1 is MNHEY, CDR2 SVGEGT, per germline. The CDR3 is 14 residues long.